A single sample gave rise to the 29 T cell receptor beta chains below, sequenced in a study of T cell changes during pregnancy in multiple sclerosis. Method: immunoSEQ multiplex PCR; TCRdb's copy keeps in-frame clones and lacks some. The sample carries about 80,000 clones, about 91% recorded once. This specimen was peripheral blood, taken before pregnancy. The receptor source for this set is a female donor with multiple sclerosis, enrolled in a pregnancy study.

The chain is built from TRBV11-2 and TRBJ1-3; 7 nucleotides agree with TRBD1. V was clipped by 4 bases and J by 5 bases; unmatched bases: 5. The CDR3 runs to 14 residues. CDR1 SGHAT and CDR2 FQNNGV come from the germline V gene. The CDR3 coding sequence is TGTGCCAGCAGCTCCCGGGACAGTCGAAACACCATATATTTT. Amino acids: CASSSRDSRNTIYF.

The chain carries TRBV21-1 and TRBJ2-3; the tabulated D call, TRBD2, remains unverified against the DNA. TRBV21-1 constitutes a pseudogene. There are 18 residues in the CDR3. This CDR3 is CASSARLQRERVTDTQYF. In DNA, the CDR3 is TGTGCCAGCAGCGCCCGGCTCCAGCGGGAGCGTGTCACAGATACGCAGTATTTT.

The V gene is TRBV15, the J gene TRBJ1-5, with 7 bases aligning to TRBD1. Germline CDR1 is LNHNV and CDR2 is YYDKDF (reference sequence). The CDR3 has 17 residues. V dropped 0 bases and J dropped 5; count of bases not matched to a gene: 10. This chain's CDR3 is CATSRDRMDRYYQPQHF. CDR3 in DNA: TGTGCCACCAGCAGAGATAGGATGGACAGGTATTATCAGCCCCAGCATTTT. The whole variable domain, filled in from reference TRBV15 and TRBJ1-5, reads DAMVIQNPRYQVTQFGKPVTLSCSQTLNHNVMYWYQQKSSQAPKLLFHYYDKDFNNEADTPDNFQSRRPNTSFCFLDIRSPGLGDTAMYLCATSRDRMDRYYQPQHFGDGTRLSIL.

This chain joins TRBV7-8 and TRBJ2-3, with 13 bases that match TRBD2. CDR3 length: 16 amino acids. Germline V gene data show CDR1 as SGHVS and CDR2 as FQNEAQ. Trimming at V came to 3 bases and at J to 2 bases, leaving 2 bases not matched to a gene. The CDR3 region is CASSFTSGRVTDTQYF. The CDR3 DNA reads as TGTGCCAGCAGCTTCACTAGCGGGAGGGTCACAGATACGCAGTATTTT.

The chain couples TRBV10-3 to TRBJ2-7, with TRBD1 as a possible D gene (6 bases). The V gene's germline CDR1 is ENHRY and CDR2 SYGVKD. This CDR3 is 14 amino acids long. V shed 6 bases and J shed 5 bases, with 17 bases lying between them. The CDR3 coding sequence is TGTGCCATCAGAGCCGACAGGTCCGGGAACGAGCAGTACTTC. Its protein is CAIRADRSGNEQYF.

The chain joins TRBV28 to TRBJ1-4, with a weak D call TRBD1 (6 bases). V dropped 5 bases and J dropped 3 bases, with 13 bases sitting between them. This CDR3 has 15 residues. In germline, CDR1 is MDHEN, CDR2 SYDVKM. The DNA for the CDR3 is TGTGCCAGCAGTGATACAGGGTCGGCTAATGAAAAACTGTTTTTT. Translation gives CASSDTGSANEKLFF.

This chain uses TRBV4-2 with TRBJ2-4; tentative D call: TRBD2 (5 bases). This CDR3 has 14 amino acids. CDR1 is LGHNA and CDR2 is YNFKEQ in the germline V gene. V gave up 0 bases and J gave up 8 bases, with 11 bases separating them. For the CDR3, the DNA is TGTGCCAGCAGCCAAGACTTACGGCGGGACATTCAGTACTTC. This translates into CASSQDLRRDIQYF.

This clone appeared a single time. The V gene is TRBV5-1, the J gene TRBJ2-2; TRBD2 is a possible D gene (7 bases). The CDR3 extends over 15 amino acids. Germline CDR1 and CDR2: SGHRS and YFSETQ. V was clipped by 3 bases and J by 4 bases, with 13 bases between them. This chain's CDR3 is CASSSDGGATGELFF. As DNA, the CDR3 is TGCGCCAGCAGCTCGGATGGGGGGGCCACCGGGGAGCTGTTTTTT.

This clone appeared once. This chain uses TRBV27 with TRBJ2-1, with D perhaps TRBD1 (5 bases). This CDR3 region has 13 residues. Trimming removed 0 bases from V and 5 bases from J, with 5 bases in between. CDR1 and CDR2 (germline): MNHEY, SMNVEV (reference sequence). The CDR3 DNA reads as TGTGCCAGCAGTTTATCAGGGGACAATGAGCAGTTCTTC. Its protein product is CASSLSGDNEQFF.

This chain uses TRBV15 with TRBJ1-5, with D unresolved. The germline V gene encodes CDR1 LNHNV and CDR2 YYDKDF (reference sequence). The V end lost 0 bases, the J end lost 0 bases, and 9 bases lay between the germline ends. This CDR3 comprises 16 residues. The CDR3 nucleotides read TGTGCCACCAGCAGAGAGCACAGCTATAGCAATCAGCCCCAGCATTTT. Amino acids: CATSREHSYSNQPQHF.

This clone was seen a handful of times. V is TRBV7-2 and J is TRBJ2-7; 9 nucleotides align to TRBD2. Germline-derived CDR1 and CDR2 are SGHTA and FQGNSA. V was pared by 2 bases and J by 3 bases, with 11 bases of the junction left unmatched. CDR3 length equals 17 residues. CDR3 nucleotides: TGTGCCAGCAGCTTATCCCTTGCGGGAGGGCCATTCTACGAGCAGTACTTC. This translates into CASSLSLAGGPFYEQYF.

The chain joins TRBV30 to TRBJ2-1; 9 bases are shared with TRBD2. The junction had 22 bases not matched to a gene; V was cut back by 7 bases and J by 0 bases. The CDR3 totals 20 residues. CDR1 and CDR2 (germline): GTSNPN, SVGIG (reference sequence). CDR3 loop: CASMLPGLARGPSSYNEQFF. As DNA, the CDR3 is TGTGCCTCGATGCTCCCGGGACTAGCTCGGGGGCCAAGCTCCTACAATGAGCAGTTCTTC. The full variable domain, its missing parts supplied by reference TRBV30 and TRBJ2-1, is SQTIHQWPATLVQPVGSPLSLECTVEGTSNPNLYWYRQAAGRGLQLLFYSVGIGQISSEVPQNLSASRPQDRQFILSSKKLLLSDSGFYLCASMLPGLARGPSSYNEQFFGPGTRLTVL.

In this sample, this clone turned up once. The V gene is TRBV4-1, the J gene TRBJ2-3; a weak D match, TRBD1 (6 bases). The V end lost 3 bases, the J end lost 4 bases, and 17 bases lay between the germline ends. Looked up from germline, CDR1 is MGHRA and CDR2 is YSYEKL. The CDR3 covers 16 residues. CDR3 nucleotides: TGCGCCAGCAGCCATGGTTCGGACAGCGGTGCAGATACGCAGTATTTT. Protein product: CASSHGSDSGADTQYF.

CDR3 sequence (DNA): TGTGCCAGCAGCGTAGGGTATCGGCTAGCGGGAGGGGAAGAGACCCAGTACTTC. This translates into CASSVGYRLAGGEETQYF. V usage is TRBV9 and J usage is TRBJ2-5, with 12 bases lining up with TRBD2. The V segment lost 0 bases and the J segment 3 bases; nucleotides outside the gene matches: 9. Germline V gene data show CDR1 as SGDLS and CDR2 as YYNGEE. This CDR3 is 18 amino acids long.

The CDR3 spells CASRTGQVNHNEQFF. Written as DNA, the CDR3 is TGTGCCAGCAGAACTGGACAGGTTAACCACAATGAGCAGTTCTTC. This chain links TRBV27 with TRBJ2-1; TRBD1 matches 7 bases. V gave up 6 bases and J gave up 5 bases; unmatched junction bases: 10. Germline assignment: CDR1 MNHEY and CDR2 SMNVEV (reference sequence). This CDR3 spans 15 amino acids.

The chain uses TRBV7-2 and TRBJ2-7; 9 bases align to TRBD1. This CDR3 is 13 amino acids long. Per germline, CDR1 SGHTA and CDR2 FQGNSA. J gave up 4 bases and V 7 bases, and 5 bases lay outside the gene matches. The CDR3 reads CASNAGQGYEQYF. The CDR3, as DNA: TGTGCCAGCAATGCCGGACAGGGGTACGAGCAGTACTTC.

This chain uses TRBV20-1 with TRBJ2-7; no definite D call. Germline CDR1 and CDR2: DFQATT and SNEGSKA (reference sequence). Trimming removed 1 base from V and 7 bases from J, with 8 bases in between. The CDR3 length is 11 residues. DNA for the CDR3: TGCAGTGCTAGAGTACCTACGGAGCAGTACTTC. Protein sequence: CSARVPTEQYF.

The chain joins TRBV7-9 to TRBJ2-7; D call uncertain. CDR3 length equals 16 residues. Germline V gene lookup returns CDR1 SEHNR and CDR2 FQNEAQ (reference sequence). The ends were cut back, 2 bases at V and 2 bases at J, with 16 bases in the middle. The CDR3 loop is CASSLLSQSNTYEQYF. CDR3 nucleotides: TGTGCCAGCAGCTTATTGTCGCAGTCCAATACCTACGAGCAGTACTTC.

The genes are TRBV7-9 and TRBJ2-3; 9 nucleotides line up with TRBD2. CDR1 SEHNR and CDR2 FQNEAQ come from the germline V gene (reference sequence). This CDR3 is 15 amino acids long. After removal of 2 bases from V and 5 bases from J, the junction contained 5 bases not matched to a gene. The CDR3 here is CASSLRAGGKDTQYF. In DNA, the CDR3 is TGTGCCAGCAGCTTACGGGCGGGGGGGAAAGATACGCAGTATTTT. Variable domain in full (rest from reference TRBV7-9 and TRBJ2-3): DTGVSQNPRHKITKRGQNVTFRCDPISEHNRLYWYRQTLGQGPEFLTYFQNEAQLEKSRLLSDRFSAERPKGSFSTLEIQRTEQGDSAMYLCASSLRAGGKDTQYFGPGTRLTVL.

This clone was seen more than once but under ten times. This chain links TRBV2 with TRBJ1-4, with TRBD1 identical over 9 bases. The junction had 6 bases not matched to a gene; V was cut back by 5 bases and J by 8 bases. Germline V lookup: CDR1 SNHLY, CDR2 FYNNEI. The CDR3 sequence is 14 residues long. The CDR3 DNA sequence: TGTGCCAGCAGTCTAGACAGGGGGTTAGAAAAACTGTTTTTT. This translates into CASSLDRGLEKLFF.

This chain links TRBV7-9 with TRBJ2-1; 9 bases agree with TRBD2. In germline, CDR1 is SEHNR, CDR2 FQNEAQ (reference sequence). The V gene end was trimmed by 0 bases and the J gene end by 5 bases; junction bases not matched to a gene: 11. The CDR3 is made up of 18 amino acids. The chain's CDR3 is CASSLAEGSSGVNNEQFF. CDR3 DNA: TGTGCCAGCAGCTTAGCGGAGGGATCTAGCGGGGTAAACAATGAGCAGTTCTTC.

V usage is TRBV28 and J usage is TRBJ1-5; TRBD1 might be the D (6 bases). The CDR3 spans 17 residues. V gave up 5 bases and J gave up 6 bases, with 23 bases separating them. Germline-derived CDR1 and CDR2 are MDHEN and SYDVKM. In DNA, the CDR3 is TGTGCCAGCAGTCCCGAGGGGGGGGCCCAAGGTAGTCAGCCCCAGCATTTT. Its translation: CASSPEGGAQGSQPQHF.

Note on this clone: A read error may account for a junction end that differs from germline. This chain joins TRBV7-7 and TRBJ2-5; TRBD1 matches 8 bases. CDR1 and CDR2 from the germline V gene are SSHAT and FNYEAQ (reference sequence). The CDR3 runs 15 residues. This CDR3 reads CASSVDRGHQETQYF. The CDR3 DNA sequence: TGTGCTAGCAGCGTTGACAGGGGACACCAAGAGACCCAGTACTTC.

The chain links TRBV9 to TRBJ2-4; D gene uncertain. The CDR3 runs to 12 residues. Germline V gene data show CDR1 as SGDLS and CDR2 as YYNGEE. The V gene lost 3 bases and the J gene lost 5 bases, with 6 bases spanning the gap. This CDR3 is CASSGLENIQYF. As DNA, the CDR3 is TGTGCCAGCAGCGGTTTAGAAAACATTCAGTACTTC. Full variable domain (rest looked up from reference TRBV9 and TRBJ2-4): DSGVTQTPKHLITATGQRVTLRCSPRSGDLSVYWYQQSLDQGLQFLIQYYNGEERAKGNILERFSAQQFPDLHSELNLSSLELGDSALYFCASSGLENIQYFGAGTRLSVL.

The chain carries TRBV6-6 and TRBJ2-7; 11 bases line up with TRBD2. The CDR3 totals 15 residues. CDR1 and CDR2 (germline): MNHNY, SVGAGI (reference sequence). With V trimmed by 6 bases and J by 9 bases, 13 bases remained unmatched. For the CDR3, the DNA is TGTGCCAGCAGCGTTACGGGGACTAGCGGACCCGGGCAGTACTTC. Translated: CASSVTGTSGPGQYF.

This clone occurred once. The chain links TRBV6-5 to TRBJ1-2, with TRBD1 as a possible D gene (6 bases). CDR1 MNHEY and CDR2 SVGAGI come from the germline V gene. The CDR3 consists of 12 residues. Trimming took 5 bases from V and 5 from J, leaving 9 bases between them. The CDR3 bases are TGTGCCAGCAGTACCACAGGGTATGGCTACACCTTC. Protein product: CASSTTGYGYTF.

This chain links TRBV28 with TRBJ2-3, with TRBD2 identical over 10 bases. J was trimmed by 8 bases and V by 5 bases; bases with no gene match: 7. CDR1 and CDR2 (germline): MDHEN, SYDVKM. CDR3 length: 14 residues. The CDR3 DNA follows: TGTGCCAGCAGTCTGCAGCGGGAGGGAGGTACGCAGTATTTT. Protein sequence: CASSLQREGGTQYF.

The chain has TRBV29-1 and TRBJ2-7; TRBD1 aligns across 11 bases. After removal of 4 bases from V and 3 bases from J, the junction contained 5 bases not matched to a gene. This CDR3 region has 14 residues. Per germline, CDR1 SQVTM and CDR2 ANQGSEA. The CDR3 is CSVGFGTGGYEQYF. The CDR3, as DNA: TGCAGCGTTGGGTTCGGGACAGGGGGCTACGAGCAGTACTTC.

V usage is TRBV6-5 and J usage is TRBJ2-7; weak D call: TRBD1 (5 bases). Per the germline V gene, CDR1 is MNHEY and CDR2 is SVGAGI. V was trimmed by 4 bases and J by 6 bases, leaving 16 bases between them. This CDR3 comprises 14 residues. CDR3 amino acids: CASSSDRTSREQYF. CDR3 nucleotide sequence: TGTGCCAGCAGTTCAGACAGAACCTCTCGCGAGCAGTACTTC.